This T cell receptor (beta chain) was captured in a study of blood T cell repertoires in COVID-19. Overall study: PBMCs, B-cell-depleted T cells, or T cells provided the cDNA or gDNA that made up the material.

Produced via immunoSEQ multiplex PCR; TCRdb's table is partial and in-frame only. The table includes about 310,000 clones, 85% to 90% detected once. This sequence was found in a woman in her twenties or thirties who had recovered from COVID-19. The sample consisted of PBMCs or T cells enriched from blood (not recorded which).

CDR3 sequence reads: CASSLIGDTDTQYF. Here the CDR3 DNA reads TGCGCCAGCAGCTTAATTGGAGACACAGATACGCAGTATTTT. This chain joins TRBV5-1 and TRBJ2-3; D is uncertain. The CDR3 is 14 residues long. V gave up 2 bases and J gave up 2 bases, with 9 bases separating them. CDR1 and CDR2 (germline): SGHRS, YFSETQ.